The entry below describes one T cell receptor beta chain. The source of the sample is a study of blood T cell repertoires in COVID-19. Study background: Acute-phase and convalescent COVID-19 samples originated in the United States, Italy and Spain. PBMCs, B-cell-depleted T cells, or T cells were the source of the cDNA or gDNA that made up the material.

Study processing details: Counts of nucleated cells, estimated from reference gene primer amplification, were obtained. Some clones are missing from TCRdb's copy, which holds only in-frame ones; the method was immunoSEQ multiplex PCR. Clone size and V and J calls were adopted from that table, with D and trimming inferred from the DNA. The data hold tens of thousands of clones, with less than 95% observed a single time. V was cut by 3 bases and J by 1 base, with 9 bases left in between. CDR1 and CDR2 (germline): MNHEY, SMNVEV (reference sequence). The CDR3 is 14 residues long. The specimen sequenced was peripheral blood. The chain uses TRBV27 and TRBJ1-1; possible D gene TRBD1, 6 bases. The TCR sequence derives from a man in his forties with acute or convalescent COVID-19. In DNA, the CDR3 is TGTGCCAGCAGTTTGGGGGCAGCGAACACTGAAGCTTTCTTT. It encodes CASSLGAANTEAFF.